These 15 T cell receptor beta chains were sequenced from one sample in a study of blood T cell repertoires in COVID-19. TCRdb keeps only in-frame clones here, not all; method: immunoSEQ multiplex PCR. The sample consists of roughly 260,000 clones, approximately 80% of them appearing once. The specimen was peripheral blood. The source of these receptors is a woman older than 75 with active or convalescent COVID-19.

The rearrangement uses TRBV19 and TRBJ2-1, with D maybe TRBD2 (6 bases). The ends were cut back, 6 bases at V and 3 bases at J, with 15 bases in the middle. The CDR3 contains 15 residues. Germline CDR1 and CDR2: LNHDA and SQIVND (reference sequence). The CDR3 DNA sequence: TGTGCCAGTAGCCAGAACGGGGGTAACTACAATGAGCAGTTCTTC. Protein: CASSQNGGNYNEQFF. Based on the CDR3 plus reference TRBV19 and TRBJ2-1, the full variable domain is DGGITQSPKYLFRKEGQNVTLSCEQNLNHDAMYWYRQDPGQGLRLIYYSQIVNDFQKGDIAEGYSVSREKKESFPLTVTSAQKNPTAFYLCASSQNGGNYNEQFFGPGTRLTVL.

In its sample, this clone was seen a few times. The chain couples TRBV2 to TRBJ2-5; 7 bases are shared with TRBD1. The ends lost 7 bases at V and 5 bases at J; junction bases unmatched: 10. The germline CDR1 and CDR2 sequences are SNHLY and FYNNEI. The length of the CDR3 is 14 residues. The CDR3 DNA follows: TGTGCCAGCACCCAACAGGGGATGGAGGAGACCCAGTACTTC. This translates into CASTQQGMEETQYF. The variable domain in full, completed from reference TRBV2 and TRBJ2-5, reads EPEVTQTPSHQVTQMGQEVILRCVPISNHLYFYWYRQILGQKVEFLVSFYNNEISEKSEIFDDQFSVERPDGSNFTLKIRSTKLEDSAMYFCASTQQGMEETQYFGPGTRLLVL.

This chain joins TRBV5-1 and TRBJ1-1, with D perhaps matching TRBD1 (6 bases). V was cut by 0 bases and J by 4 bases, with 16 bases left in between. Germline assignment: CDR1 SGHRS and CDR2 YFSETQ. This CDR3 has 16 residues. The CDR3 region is CASSLVDSGDGTEAFF. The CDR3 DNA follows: TGCGCCAGCAGCTTGGTTGATTCAGGGGACGGCACTGAAGCTTTCTTT. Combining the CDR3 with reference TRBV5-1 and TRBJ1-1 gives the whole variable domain KAGVTQTPRYLIKTRGQQVTLSCSPISGHRSVSWYQQTPGQGLQFLFEYFSETQRNKGNFPGRFSGRQFSNSRSEMNVSTLELGDSALYLCASSLVDSGDGTEAFFGQGTRLTVV.

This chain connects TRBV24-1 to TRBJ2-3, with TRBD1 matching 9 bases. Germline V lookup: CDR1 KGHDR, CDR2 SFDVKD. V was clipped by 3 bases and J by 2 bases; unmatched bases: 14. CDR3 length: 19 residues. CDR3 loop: CATSDRAHRTGAYTDTQYF. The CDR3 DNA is TGTGCCACCAGTGATCGAGCCCACCGGACAGGGGCCTACACAGATACGCAGTATTTT.

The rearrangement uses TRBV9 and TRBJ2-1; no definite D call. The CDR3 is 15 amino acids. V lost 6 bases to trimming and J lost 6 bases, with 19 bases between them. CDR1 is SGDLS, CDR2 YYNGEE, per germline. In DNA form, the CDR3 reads TGTGCCAGCACCCCCGCAATTCAACTGAGCAATGAGCAGTTCTTC. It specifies CASTPAIQLSNEQFF.

The CDR3 DNA is TGTGCCAGCAGGGGGGAAGGGGGCACTGAAGCTTTCTTT. Its translation is CASRGEGGTEAFF. V gene TRBV28 combines with J gene TRBJ1-1, with D possibly TRBD1 on 6 matching bases. The germline V gene encodes CDR1 MDHEN and CDR2 SYDVKM. V lost 6 bases to trimming and J lost 4 bases, with 12 bases between them. The CDR3 is 13 amino acids.

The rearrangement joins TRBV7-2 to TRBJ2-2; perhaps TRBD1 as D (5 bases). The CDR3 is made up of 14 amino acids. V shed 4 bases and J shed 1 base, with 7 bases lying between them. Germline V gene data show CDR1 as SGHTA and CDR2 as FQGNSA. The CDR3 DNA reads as TGTGCCAGCAGCTCAACAGGGAACACCGGGGAGCTGTTTTTT. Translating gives CASSSTGNTGELFF.

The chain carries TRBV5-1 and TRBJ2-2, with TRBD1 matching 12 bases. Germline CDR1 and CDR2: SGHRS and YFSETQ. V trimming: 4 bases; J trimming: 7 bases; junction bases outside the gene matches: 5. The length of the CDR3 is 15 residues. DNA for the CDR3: TGCGCCAGCAGCGGGGGACAGGGGGCCGGCGGGGAGCTGTTTTTT. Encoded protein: CASSGGQGAGGELFF.

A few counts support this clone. CDR3 DNA: TGTGCCAGCAGCCCCACAGAGGGGCAGTTCTTC. It translates to CASSPTEGQFF. The rearrangement links TRBV7-9 to TRBJ2-1; the D gene is possibly TRBD2 (5 bases). Trimming left V 5 bases short and J 12 bases short, with 11 bases between. The CDR3 extends over 11 amino acids. Germline assignment: CDR1 SEHNR and CDR2 FQNEAQ (reference sequence).

CDR3 coding DNA: TGTGCCTGGAGCGCCCCGACAGGTTGGCCCCCCAATGTTCACCTCCACTTT. Translating it yields CAWSAPTGWPPNVHLHF. V usage is TRBV30 and J usage is TRBJ1-6; a weak D match, TRBD1 (6 bases). CDR3 length: 17 amino acids. The germline V gene encodes CDR1 GTSNPN and CDR2 SVGIG (reference sequence). V was clipped by 3 bases and J by 15 bases, with 30 bases between them.

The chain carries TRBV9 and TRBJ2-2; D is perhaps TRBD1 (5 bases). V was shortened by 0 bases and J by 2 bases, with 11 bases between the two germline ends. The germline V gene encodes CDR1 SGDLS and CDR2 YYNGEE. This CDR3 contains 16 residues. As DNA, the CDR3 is TGTGCCAGCAGCGTAGGCGAGGACATAAACACCGGGGAGCTGTTTTTT. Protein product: CASSVGEDINTGELFF.

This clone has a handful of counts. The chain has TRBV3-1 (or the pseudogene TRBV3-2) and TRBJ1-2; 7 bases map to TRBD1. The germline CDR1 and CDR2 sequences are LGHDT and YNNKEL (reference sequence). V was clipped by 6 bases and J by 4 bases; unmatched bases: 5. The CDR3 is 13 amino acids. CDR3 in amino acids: CASSQGQSYGYTF. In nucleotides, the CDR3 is TGTGCCAGCAGTCAGGGACAGAGCTATGGCTACACCTTC.

In DNA form, the CDR3 reads TGTGCCAGTAGTATAGGCGGCGGCTACGAGCAGTACTTC. It encodes CASSIGGGYEQYF. The rearrangement uses TRBV19 and TRBJ2-7; no definite D call. The CDR3 sequence is 13 residues long. Trimming cost V 1 base and J 3 bases, with 7 bases left between them. The V gene's germline CDR1 is LNHDA and CDR2 SQIVND (reference sequence).

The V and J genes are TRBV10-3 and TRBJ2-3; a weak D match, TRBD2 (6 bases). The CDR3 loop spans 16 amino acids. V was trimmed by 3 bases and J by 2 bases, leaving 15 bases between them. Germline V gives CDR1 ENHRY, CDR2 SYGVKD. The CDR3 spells CAISETWEANTDTQYF. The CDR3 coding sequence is TGTGCCATCAGTGAAACGTGGGAGGCAAACACAGATACGCAGTATTTT.

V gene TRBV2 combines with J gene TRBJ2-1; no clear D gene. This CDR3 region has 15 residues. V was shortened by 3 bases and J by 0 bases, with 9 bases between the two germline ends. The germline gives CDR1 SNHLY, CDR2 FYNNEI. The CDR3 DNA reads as TGTGCCAGCAGTGATCGAGCGACCTCCTACAATGAGCAGTTCTTC. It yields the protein CASSDRATSYNEQFF.